This TCR beta chain was observed in a study of OX40 agonist ivuxolimab in advanced cancers. For the study at large: Aged roughly 23 to 90 with a mean of about 63 years, they were under 85% male. Of the participants, under 50% had some prior anti-PD-1, anti-PD-L1 or anti-CTLA-4 therapy, which was allowed. The study, taken as a whole, reports: Antigen specificity remained undetermined for the expanded peripheral T cells. On average, a greater number of expanded clones characterised CD8+ T cells relative to CD4+.

Profiling relied on immunoSEQ multiplex PCR, and the TCRdb table lists in-frame clones only, not all of them. This repertoire shows approximately 92,000 clones, roughly 95% found once; its top ten account for just over 2%. Per the germline V gene, CDR1 is PRHDT and CDR2 is FYEKMQ (reference sequence). Trimming at V came to 5 bases and at J to 0 bases, leaving 8 bases not matched to a gene. The CDR3 spans 16 residues. As regards this clone: Antigen unknown.

The sample was CD4+ or CD8+ T cells sorted from blood, taken in a trial of the OX40 agonist ivuxolimab. The TCR was taken from an adult with an advanced solid tumor such as melanoma, head and neck, liver or kidney cancer. The chain has TRBV13 and TRBJ1-1; TRBD1 matches 8 bases. The CDR3 DNA is TGTGCCAGCAGCGAGCCGGGACAGGATATGAACACTGAAGCTTTCTTT. Protein sequence: CASSEPGQDMNTEAFF.